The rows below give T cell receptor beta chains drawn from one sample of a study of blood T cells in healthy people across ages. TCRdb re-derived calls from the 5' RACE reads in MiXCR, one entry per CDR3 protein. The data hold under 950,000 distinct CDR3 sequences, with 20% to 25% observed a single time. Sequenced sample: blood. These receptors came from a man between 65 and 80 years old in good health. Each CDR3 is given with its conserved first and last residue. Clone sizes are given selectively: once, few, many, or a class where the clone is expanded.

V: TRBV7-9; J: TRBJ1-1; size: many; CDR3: CASSPPQGRDTEAFF
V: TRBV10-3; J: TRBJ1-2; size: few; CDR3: CAISAPGIRPGYTF
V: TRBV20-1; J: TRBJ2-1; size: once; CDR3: CSARAGGFHNEQFF
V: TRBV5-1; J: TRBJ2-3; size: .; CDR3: CASSPVLDTQYF
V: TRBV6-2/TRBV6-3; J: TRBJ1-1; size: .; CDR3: CASSCLLTLRAGQGAMWAFF
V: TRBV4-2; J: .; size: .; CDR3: CASSHGDRPPAYEQYF
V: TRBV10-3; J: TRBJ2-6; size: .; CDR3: CAITDGGKERANVLTF
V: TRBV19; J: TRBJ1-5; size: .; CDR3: CASNIRDGNQPQHF
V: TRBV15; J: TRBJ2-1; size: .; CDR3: CATSRAQSSYNEQFF
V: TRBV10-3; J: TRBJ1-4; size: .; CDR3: CAISVEFLGTSNEKLFF
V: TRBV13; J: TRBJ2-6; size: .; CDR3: CASIPTPGGPGANVLTF
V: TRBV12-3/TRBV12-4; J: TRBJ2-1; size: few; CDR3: CASSMGSSYNEQFF
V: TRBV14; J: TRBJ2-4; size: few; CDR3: CASSQDLQGSQYF
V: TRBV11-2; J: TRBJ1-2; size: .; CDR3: CASRPINYGYTF
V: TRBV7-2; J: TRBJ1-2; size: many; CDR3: CASSLESGGYGYTF
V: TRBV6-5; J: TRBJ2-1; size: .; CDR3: CASSYGTGANEQFF
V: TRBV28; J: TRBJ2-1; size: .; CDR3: CASSSPSAGPYNEQFF
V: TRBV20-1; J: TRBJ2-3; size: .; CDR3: CSARDRIAATDTQYF
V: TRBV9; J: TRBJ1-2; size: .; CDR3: CASSMGGGGGYTF
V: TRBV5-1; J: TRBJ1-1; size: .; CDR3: CASSLNSRGNTEAFF
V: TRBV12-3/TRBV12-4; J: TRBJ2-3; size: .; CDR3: CASSLFGTITTDTQYF
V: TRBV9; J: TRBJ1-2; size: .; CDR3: CASSVDVRADGYTF
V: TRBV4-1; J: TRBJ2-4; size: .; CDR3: CASSRDGHRDPRNIQYF
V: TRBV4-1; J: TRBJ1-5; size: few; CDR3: CASSQDWGVGNQPQHF
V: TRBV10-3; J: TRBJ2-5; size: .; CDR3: CAISEAGLETQYF
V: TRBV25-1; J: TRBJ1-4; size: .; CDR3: CASSVVPHGNEKLFF
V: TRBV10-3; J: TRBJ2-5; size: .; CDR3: CAISESWRAWETQYF
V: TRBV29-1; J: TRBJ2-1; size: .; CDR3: CSVGLAGLREQFF